This T cell receptor (beta chain) was retrieved from a study of identical twins. This clonotype was detected only a few times. Antigen: not known. V lost 5 bases to trimming and J lost 4 bases, with 18 bases between them. Germline assignment: CDR1 SGHVS and CDR2 FQNEAQ. The CDR3 loop spans 16 amino acids. Findings and caveats of the study: Models underpredicted monozygotic twin sharing of out-of-frame TCR alpha. Twin-shared out-of-frame alpha sequences were enriched for low generation probability. Carriage of fewer insertions was seen in abundant cord blood beta clonotypes, whereas memory repertoires showed none.

Template switching, a step in the protocol, added a universal primer site, and cDNA carried unique molecular identifiers. TCRdb used MiXCR to reprocess the 5' RACE reads, holding one entry per CDR3 protein. Here the sample spans fewer than 450,000 distinct CDR3 sequences, roughly 9% being singletons. This chain joins TRBV7-8 and TRBJ2-1; tentatively, D is TRBD1 or TRBD2 (5 bases each). The source of this sequence is a woman between 50 and 59 years old in good health. Sequencing input: naive T cells sorted from blood. The DNA of the CDR3 is TGTGCCAGCAGCACCAGTGGCGCGTGGGGGTACAATGAGCAGTTCTTC. Protein sequence: CASSTSGAWGYNEQFF.